This T cell receptor beta chain is drawn from a study of radiotherapy plus CTLA-4 blockade in lung cancer (dated by TCRdb to the late 2010s). Regarding the research as a whole: Among enrolled patients, under 20% had an objective response and 31% reached disease control. Study-wide findings and limitations: Early dynamic changes in blood T cell clones, together with increased serum interferon-beta after radiation, were reported as the strongest predictors of response. TCR clones derived from tumors expanded in peripheral blood after treatment with radiotherapy and ipilimumab.

In this study, focal radiation therapy paired with CTLA-4 blockade (ipilimumab) was tested in patients who had chemo-refractory metastatic non-small-cell lung cancer. From the cysteine up to the phenylalanine, the CDR3 has a length of 13 residues. The only DNA kept is the CDR3, 39 bases in frame from the first base. The V end loses 4 bases and the J end loses 4 bases, and a stretch of 8 bases separates them. For CDR1 and CDR2, the germline V gene lists MGHRA and YSYEKL. About this clone itself: Its target antigen remains unknown. No per-base quality is available; no much larger clone lies one base away.

Library construction relied on the immunoSEQ multiplex PCR assay. The immuneACCESS repertoire file appears here via TCRdb, limited to in-frame rearrangements. These files lack a portion of the clones; in checked studies, under half of the deficit traces to unresolved V genes, and the cause of the others is not known. The sample data list more than 90,000 clones, and roughly 80% of these were observed just once. The top ten constitute around 25% of the sample. The sequence joins TRBV4-1 to TRBJ1-5; the D gene lacks a confident call. The sequence was obtained from a human donor with non-small cell lung cancer that progressed on radiotherapy plus ipilimumab. Here the sequenced sample was peripheral blood, taken from a patient treated with radiotherapy plus ipilimumab. The sequence in DNA is TGCGCCAGCAGCCGGGGAAATAATCAGCCCCAGCATTTT. Translated, it gives CASSRGNNQPQHF.